Following are 21 T cell receptor beta chains from one sample sequenced in a study of blood T cell repertoires in COVID-19. TCRdb keeps only in-frame clones here, not all; method: immunoSEQ multiplex PCR. The sample holds approximately 90,000 clones, less than 85% seen once. Sequenced input: peripheral blood. These receptors were collected from a woman at least 80 years old with acute or convalescent COVID-19.

V usage is TRBV7-2 and J usage is TRBJ2-7; D is ambiguous. Trimming removed 3 bases from V and 2 bases from J, with 23 bases in between. CDR1 and CDR2 from the germline V gene are SGHTA and FQGNSA. The CDR3 is 18 amino acids. The CDR3 DNA follows: TGTGCCAGCAGCTTGTGGTCCGGTTACAGTGGCGCCACCTACGAGCAGTACTTC. Translated: CASSLWSGYSGATYEQYF.

The V gene is TRBV15, the J gene TRBJ2-4, with D possibly matching TRBD2 (5 bases). Germline V gives CDR1 LNHNV, CDR2 YYDKDF (reference sequence). V was shortened by 1 base and J by 1 base, with 11 bases between the two germline ends. This CDR3 is 16 amino acids long. The CDR3 sequence is CATSRVTSGAKNIQYF. Here the CDR3 DNA reads TGTGCCACCAGCAGAGTCACGTCGGGGGCCAAAAACATTCAGTACTTC.

The chain recombines TRBV5-4 with TRBJ2-5; D may be TRBD2 (5 bases). The length of the CDR3 is 15 residues. The V gene lost 0 bases and the J gene lost 9 bases, with 18 bases spanning the gap. Germline CDR1 and CDR2: SGHNT and YYREEE (reference sequence). The chain's CDR3 is CASSLGMEARMAQYF. The DNA for the CDR3 is TGTGCCAGCAGCTTGGGGATGGAGGCAAGAATGGCCCAGTACTTC.

The CDR3 region is CASSQHLDSMNTEAFF. The DNA for the CDR3 is TGTGCCAGCAGCCAACACCTCGACAGTATGAACACTGAAGCTTTCTTT. The chain carries TRBV3-1 (or the pseudogene TRBV3-2) and TRBJ1-1; maybe TRBD1 (5 bases). Trimming removed 2 bases at V and 0 bases at J, with 13 bases between. CDR1 LGHDT and CDR2 YNNKEL come from the germline V gene (reference sequence). This CDR3 region has 16 residues.

The gene calls are TRBV5-1 and TRBJ2-5; 7 bases are shared with TRBD1. This CDR3 has 14 amino acids. Germline CDR1 reads SGHRS; CDR2 reads YFSETQ. V was clipped by 1 base and J by 5 bases; unmatched bases: 5. This CDR3 reads CASSLPGGEETQYF. In DNA, the CDR3 is TGCGCCAGCAGCTTGCCAGGGGGAGAGGAGACCCAGTACTTC.

The chain is built from TRBV6-5 and TRBJ2-3; TRBD2 aligns across 10 bases. Germline V gene lookup returns CDR1 MNHEY and CDR2 SVGAGI. Trimming at V came to 7 bases and at J to 4 bases, leaving 5 bases not matched to a gene. There are 14 residues in the CDR3. The DNA for the CDR3 is TGTGCCAGCAAGCGGGGGGGCAGGGCAGATACGCAGTATTTT. Protein product: CASKRGGRADTQYF.

The V gene is TRBV13, the J gene TRBJ2-2; 7 positions match TRBD2. Trimming at V came to 4 bases and at J to 5 bases, leaving 7 bases not matched to a gene. CDR3 size: 15 residues. Germline V lookup: CDR1 PRHDT, CDR2 FYEKMQ (reference sequence). The CDR3 DNA sequence: TGTGCCAGCAGCTCGATGCGGGGGAGGACCGGGGAGCTGTTTTTT. Its protein is CASSSMRGRTGELFF.

V usage is TRBV19 and J usage is TRBJ2-1, with D tentatively TRBD2 (5 bases). Trimming took 2 bases from V and 0 from J, leaving 14 bases between them. The CDR3 has 17 amino acids. Germline values: CDR1 LNHDA, CDR2 SQIVND (reference sequence). The CDR3 DNA reads as TGTGCCAGTAGTATAATTCCTTCCCGGGGCTCCTACAATGAGCAGTTCTTC. Translating gives CASSIIPSRGSYNEQFF.

In its sample, this clone was seen many times. The V and J genes are TRBV12-3 or TRBV12-4 and TRBJ2-5; 8 positions agree with TRBD1. V shed 4 bases and J 4 bases; nucleotides not matched to a gene: 2. This CDR3 region has 13 residues. The CDR3 nucleotides read TGTGCCAGCAGTTCGACAGGGGTAGAGACCCAGTACTTC. It yields the protein CASSSTGVETQYF.

V usage is TRBV5-1 and J usage is TRBJ1-3; a weak D match, TRBD1 (5 bases). The CDR3 length is 15 residues. The V end was cut by 4 bases, the J end by 5 bases, with 16 bases between. CDR1 is SGHRS, CDR2 YFSETQ, per germline. CDR3: CASSTDAGSRNTIYF. The CDR3 nucleotides read TGCGCCAGCAGCACCGACGCAGGGTCCAGAAACACCATATATTTT.

The CDR3 DNA is TGTGCCTGGAGTGTTCCAGGGGGCTTGTACGAGCAGTACTTC. Its protein is CAWSVPGGLYEQYF. The chain combines TRBV30 with TRBJ2-7, with TRBD1 matching over 8 bases. The germline V gene has CDR1 GTSNPN and CDR2 SVGIG (reference sequence). V lost 0 bases to trimming and J lost 4 bases; unmatched junction nucleotides: 5. The CDR3 spans 14 residues.

V usage is TRBV27 and J usage is TRBJ2-3; TRBD1 matches at 7 bases. Unmatched junction bases numbered 2, after V lost 3 bases and J lost 5 bases. Germline-derived CDR1 and CDR2 are MNHEY and SMNVEV (reference sequence). This CDR3 is 13 amino acids long. The chain's CDR3 is CASSFQGVDTQYF. Here the CDR3 DNA reads TGTGCCAGCAGTTTTCAGGGGGTAGATACGCAGTATTTT.

The chain combines TRBV7-2 with TRBJ1-2, with D maybe TRBD1 (6 bases). Trimming left V 1 base short and J 8 bases short, with 14 bases between. Germline V gives CDR1 SGHTA, CDR2 FQGNSA. The CDR3 is 14 amino acids. CDR3 in DNA: TGTGCCAGCAGCTTAGGAGGGCAGGGGTGGGGCTACACCTTC. The encoded protein is CASSLGGQGWGYTF.

This chain connects TRBV30 to TRBJ1-2, with unresolved D. Trimming removed 2 bases from V and 0 bases from J, with 10 bases in between. Per the germline V gene, CDR1 is GTSNPN and CDR2 is SVGIG (reference sequence). The CDR3 runs 14 residues. As DNA, the CDR3 is TGTGCCTGGAGTTTTGGTAGAGCTAACTATGGCTACACCTTC. Protein sequence: CAWSFGRANYGYTF.

The V gene is TRBV14, the J gene TRBJ1-4; perhaps TRBD1 as D (5 bases). V shed 0 bases and J shed 4 bases, with 12 bases lying between them. Germline V CDR1 and CDR2: SGHDN, FVKESK. CDR3 length: 16 residues. The CDR3 spells CASSQDGAGLNEKLFF. In DNA form, the CDR3 reads TGTGCCAGCAGCCAAGACGGCGCAGGGCTTAATGAAAAACTGTTTTTT.

V is TRBV6-6 and J is TRBJ2-3; 11 positions match TRBD2. Germline loops: CDR1 MNHNY, CDR2 SVGAGI (reference sequence). The CDR3 is 15 residues long. Trimming cost V 8 bases and J 4 bases; bases outside gene matches: 8. This chain's CDR3 is CASWLAGGGADTQYF. For the CDR3, the DNA is TGTGCCAGCTGGCTAGCGGGAGGTGGGGCAGATACGCAGTATTTT.

The chain is built from TRBV2 and TRBJ1-5; D gene ambiguous. The CDR3 totals 14 residues. Germline CDR1 reads SNHLY; CDR2 reads FYNNEI. Trimming removed 8 bases at V and 3 bases at J, with 14 bases between. The CDR3: CASRESRDNQPQHF. In nucleotides, the CDR3 is TGTGCCAGCCGGGAAAGTCGGGACAATCAGCCCCAGCATTTT.

This clone has only one observation. The chain has TRBV6-6 and TRBJ2-1; 9 bases match TRBD1. The germline V gene has CDR1 MNHNY and CDR2 SVGAGI (reference sequence). The J segment lost 6 bases and the V segment lost 10 bases, leaving 13 bases of the junction unmatched. The CDR3 extends over 15 amino acids. Here the CDR3 reads CATKTQGAGGNEQFF. In DNA, the CDR3 is TGTGCCACGAAAACACAGGGGGCAGGGGGCAATGAGCAGTTCTTC.

This sequence joins TRBV5-4 and TRBJ2-6, with TRBD1 matching 7 bases. The CDR3 covers 16 residues. V lost 4 bases and J lost 0; bases outside the gene matches: 4. Germline CDR1 is SGHNT and CDR2 is YYREEE (reference sequence). CDR3 nucleotide sequence: TGTGCCAGCAGCAGGGACAGCCCCTCTGGGGCCAACGTCCTGACTTTC. Amino acids: CASSRDSPSGANVLTF.

The CDR3 bases are TGTGCCAGCAGCAAAAGCCAGAGCGGTGACTCTGGGGCCAACGTCCTGACTTTC. Translating it yields CASSKSQSGDSGANVLTF. The rearrangement links TRBV21-1 to TRBJ2-6; the table names TRBD2, a call not compared with the DNA. TRBV21-1 is noted as a pseudogene. The CDR3 has 18 amino acids.

This clone has just one count. The V and J genes are TRBV18 and TRBJ2-1; the D gene is possibly TRBD2 (5 bases). The length of the CDR3 is 15 residues. The V end was cut by 2 bases, the J end by 12 bases, with 20 bases between. The germline CDR1 and CDR2 sequences are KGHSH and LQKENI. CDR3: CASSPTGVGTIGQFF. The CDR3 coding sequence is TGTGCCAGCTCACCAACCGGGGTAGGCACAATAGGGCAGTTCTTC.